This T cell receptor beta chain was observed in a study of blood T cell repertoires in COVID-19. As for the study in general: T cells, B-cell-depleted T cells, or PBMCs supplied cDNA or gDNA.

Authors' methods: Amplification of reference gene primers was used by the study to estimate nucleated cell counts. Assay: immunoSEQ multiplex PCR; the TCRdb copy retains only in-frame clones and omits some. V and J calls plus clone size are reproduced from that table; the DNA served to infer D and trimming. The sample yields roughly 70,000 clones, over 70% seen once. This clone was detected a few times. The CDR3 covers 16 residues. Germline CDR1 reads SGHVS; CDR2 reads FNYEAQ. V was pared by 1 base and J by 7 bases, with 8 bases of the junction left unmatched. The TCR sequence derives from a man aged 45-60 years with active COVID-19. The chain links TRBV7-6 to TRBJ2-2, with 8 bases matching TRBD2. The material sequenced was peripheral blood. In nucleotides, the CDR3 is TGTGCCAGCAGCTTAGGACAAGCGGGAGTGATCGGGGAGCTGTTTTTT. This encodes CASSLGQAGVIGELFF.